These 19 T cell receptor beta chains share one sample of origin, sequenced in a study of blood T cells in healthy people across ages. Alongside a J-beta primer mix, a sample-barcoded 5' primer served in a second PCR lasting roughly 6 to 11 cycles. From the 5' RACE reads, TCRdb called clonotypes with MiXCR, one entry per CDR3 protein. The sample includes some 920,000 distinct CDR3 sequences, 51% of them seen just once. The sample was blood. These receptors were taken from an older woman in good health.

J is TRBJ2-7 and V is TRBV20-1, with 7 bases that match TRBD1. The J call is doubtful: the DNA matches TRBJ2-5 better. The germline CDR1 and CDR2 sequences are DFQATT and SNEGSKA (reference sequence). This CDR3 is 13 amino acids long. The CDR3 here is CSARGRNGETQYF. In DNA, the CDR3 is TGCAGTGCCAGGGGGAGAAACGGTGAGACCCAGTACTTC.

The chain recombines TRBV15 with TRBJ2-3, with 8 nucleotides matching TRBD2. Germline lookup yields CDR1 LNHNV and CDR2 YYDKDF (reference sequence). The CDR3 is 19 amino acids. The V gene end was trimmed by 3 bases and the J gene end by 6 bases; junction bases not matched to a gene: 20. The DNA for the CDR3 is TGTGCCACCAGCAGGGCCCAATTGGGAGTGCGGGAGGCGGGGGATACGCAGTATTTT. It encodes CATSRAQLGVREAGDTQYF.

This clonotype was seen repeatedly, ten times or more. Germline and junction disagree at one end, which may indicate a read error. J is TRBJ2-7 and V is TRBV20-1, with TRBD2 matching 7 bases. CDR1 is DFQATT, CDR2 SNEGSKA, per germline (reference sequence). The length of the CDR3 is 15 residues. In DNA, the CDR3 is TGCAGCCTAGTTGGCCGTAGCGGGTTCTCCTACGAGCGGTACTTC. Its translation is CSLVGRSGFSYERYF.

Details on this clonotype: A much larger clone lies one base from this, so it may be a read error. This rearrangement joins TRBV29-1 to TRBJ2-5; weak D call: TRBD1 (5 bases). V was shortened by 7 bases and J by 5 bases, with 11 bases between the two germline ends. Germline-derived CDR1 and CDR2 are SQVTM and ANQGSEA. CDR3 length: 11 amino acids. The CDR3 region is CSGGGVETQYF. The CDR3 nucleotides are TGCAGCGGGGGCGGTGTGGAGACCCAGTACTTC.

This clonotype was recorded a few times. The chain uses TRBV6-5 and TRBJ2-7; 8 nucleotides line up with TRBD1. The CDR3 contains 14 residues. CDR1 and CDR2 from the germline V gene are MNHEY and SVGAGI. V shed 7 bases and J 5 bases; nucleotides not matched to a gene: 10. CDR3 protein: CASKRTGRGDEQYF. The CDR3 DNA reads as TGTGCCAGCAAACGGACAGGGCGAGGTGACGAGCAGTACTTC.

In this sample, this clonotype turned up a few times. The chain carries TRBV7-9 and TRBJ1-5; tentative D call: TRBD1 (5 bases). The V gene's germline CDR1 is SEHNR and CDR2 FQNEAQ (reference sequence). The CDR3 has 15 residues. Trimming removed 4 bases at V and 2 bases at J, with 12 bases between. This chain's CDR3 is CASSWGGDGNQPQHF. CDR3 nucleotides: TGTGCCAGCAGCTGGGGGGGGGATGGCAATCAGCCCCAGCATTTT. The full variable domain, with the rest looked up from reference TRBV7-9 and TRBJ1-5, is DTGVSQNPRHKITKRGQNVTFRCDPISEHNRLYWYRQTLGQGPEFLTYFQNEAQLEKSRLLSDRFSAERPKGSFSTLEIQRTEQGDSAMYLCASSWGGDGNQPQHFGDGTRLSIL.

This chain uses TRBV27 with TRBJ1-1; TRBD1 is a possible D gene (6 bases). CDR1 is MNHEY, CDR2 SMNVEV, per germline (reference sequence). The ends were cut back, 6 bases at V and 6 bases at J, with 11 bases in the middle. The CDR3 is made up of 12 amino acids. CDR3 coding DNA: TGTGCCAGCAGACAGGGTCTAGCTGAAGCTTTCTTT. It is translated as CASRQGLAEAFF.

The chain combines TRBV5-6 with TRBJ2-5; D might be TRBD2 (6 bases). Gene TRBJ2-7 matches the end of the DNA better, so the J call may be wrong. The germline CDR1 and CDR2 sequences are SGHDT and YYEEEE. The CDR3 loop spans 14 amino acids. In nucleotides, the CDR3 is TGTGCCAGCAGCCTGCGGGGAGCCAGCGGCGAGCAGTACTTC. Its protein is CASSLRGASGEQYF.

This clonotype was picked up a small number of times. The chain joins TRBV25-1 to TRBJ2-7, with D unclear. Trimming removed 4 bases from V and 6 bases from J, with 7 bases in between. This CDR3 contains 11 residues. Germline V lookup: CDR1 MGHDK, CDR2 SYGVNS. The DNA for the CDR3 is TGTGCCAGCAGTGGGATTGGCGAGCAGTACTTC. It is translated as CASSGIGEQYF.

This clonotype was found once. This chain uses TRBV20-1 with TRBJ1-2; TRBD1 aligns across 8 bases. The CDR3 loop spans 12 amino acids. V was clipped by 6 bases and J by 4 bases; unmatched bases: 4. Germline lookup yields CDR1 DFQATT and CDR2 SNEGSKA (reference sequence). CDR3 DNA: TGCAGTGCCCGGGACAGGACCTATGGCTACACCTTC. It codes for CSARDRTYGYTF.

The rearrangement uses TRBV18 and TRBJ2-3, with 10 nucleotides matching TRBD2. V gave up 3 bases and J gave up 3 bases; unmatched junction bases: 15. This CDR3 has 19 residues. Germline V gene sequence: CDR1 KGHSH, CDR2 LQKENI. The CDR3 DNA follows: TGTGCCAGCTCACCGACGGAGACTAGCGGGCATTTTTCGACAGATACGCAGTATTTT. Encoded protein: CASSPTETSGHFSTDTQYF.

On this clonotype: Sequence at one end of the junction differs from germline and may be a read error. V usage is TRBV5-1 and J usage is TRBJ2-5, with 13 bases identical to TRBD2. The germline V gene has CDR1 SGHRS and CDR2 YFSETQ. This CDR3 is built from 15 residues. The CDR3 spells CASSLGTSGSETLYF. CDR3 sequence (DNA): TGCGCCAGCAGCTTGGGGACTAGCGGGAGTGAGACCCTGTACTTC.

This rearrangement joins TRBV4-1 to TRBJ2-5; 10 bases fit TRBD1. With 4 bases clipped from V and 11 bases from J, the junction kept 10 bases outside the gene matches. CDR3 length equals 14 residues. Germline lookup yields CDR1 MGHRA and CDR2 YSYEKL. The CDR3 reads CASSPSGTGAAQYF. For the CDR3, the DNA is TGCGCCAGCAGCCCTTCAGGGACAGGGGCTGCGCAGTACTTC.

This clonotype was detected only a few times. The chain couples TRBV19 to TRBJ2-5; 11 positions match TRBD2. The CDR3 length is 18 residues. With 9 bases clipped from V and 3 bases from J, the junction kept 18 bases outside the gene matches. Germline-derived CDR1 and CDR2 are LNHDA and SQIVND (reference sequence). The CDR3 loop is CASTKALAGGPVEETQYF. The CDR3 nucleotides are TGTGCCAGCACTAAAGCTTTAGCGGGAGGGCCGGTAGAAGAGACCCAGTACTTC.

The CDR3 sequence: CASSPVRTTDGYTF. The CDR3 DNA sequence: TGTGCCAGCTCACCGGTCAGGACTACCGATGGCTACACCTTC. The rearrangement links TRBV18 to TRBJ1-2; D is unclear. The CDR3 is made up of 14 amino acids. The V gene's germline CDR1 is KGHSH and CDR2 LQKENI. V was shortened by 3 bases and J by 6 bases, with 14 bases between the two germline ends.

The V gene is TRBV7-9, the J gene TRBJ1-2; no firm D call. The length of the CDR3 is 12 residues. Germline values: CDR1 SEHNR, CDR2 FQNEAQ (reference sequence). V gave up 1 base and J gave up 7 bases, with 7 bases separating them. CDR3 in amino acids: CASSLVGFGYTF. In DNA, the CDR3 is TGTGCCAGCAGCTTAGTGGGCTTTGGCTACACCTTC.

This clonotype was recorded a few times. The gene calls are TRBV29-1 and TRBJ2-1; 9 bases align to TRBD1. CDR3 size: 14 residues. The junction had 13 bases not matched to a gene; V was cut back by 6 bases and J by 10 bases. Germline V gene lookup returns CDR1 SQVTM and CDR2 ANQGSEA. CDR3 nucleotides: TGCAGCGTCGTTCCGGGACAGGGTCCTTGGGAGCAGTTCTTC. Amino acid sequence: CSVVPGQGPWEQFF.

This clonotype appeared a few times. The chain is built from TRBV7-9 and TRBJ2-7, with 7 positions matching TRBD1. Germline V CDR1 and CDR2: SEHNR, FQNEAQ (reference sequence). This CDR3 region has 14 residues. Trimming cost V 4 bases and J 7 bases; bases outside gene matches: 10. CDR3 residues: CASSWGQSLGEQYF. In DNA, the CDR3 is TGTGCCAGCAGCTGGGGACAGTCCCTGGGAGAGCAGTACTTC.

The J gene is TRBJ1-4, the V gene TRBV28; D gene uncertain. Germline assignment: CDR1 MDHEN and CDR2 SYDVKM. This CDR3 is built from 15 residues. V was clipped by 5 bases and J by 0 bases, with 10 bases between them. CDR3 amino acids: CASSNDQATNEKLFF. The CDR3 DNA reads TGTGCCAGCAGTAATGACCAGGCAACTAATGAAAAACTGTTTTTT.